This T cell receptor beta chain is from a study of cytomegalovirus exposure and HLA in healthy donors. Study-level results: A few CMV-associated chains proved CMV antigen-specific in vitro. A later analysis linked some 18,000 TCR beta sequences to HLA alleles at 0.05 false discovery rate. Sequencing depth across donors, presence/absence analyses assumed, was roughly uniform.

The germline gives CDR1 MNHNS, CDR2 SASEGT. CDR3 length: 17 residues. Trimming took 3 bases from V and 3 from J, leaving 20 bases between them. A multiplex PCR was run with 60 Vbeta primers and 13 Jbeta primers. Profiling relied on immunoSEQ multiplex PCR, and the TCRdb table lists in-frame clones only, not all of them. The repertoire holds about 210,000 clones, with about 80% as singletons. Concerning this clone: Its antigen is not known.

This rearrangement joins TRBV6-1 to TRBJ1-1, with TRBD1 as a possible D gene (6 bases). Sequences were obtained from PBMCs. The source of this sequence is a male donor in good health and CMV-seronegative. This chain's CDR3 is CASSEDRWGRVDTEAFF. Written as DNA, the CDR3 is TGTGCCAGCAGTGAGGACAGATGGGGACGGGTTGACACTGAAGCTTTCTTT.